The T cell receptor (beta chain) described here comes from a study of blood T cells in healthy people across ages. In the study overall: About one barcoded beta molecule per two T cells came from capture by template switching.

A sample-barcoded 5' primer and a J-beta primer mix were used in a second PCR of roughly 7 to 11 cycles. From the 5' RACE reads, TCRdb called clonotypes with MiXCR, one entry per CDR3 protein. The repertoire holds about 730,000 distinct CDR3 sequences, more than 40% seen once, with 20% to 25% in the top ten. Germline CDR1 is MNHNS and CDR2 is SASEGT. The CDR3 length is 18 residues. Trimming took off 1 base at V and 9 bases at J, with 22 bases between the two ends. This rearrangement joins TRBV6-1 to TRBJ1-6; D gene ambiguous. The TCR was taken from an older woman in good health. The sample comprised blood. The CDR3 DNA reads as TGTGCCAGCAGTGAAGTACCTCATCTGGGCTCCATCTCTTCACCCCTCCACTTT. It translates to CASSEVPHLGSISSPLHF.